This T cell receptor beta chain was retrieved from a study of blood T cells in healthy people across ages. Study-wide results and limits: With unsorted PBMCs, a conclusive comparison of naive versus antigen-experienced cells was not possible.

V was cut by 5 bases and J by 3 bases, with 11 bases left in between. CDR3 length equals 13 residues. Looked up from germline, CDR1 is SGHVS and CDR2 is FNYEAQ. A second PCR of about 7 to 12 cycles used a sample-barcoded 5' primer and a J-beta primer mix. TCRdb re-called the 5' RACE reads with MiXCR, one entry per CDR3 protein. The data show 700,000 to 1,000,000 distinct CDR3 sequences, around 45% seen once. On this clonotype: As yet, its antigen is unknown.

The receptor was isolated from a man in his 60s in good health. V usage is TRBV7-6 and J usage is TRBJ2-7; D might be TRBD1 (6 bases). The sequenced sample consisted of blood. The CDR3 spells CASSQTGFYEQYF. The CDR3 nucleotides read TGTGCCAGCAGCCAGACAGGTTTCTACGAGCAGTACTTC.